This TCR beta chain appears in the sequencing data of a study of blood T cell repertoires in COVID-19. Repertoires were generated with immunoSEQ multiplex PCR, while TCRdb's copy carries only in-frame clones and drops some. The data show 200,000 to 250,000 clones, with roughly 88% seen just once and under 4.5% held by the top ten. Per the germline V gene, CDR1 is MRHNA and CDR2 is SNTAGT. The CDR3 consists of 15 residues. V was clipped by 4 bases and J by 0 bases; unmatched bases: 0. V usage is TRBV6-4 and J usage is TRBJ2-1, with 10 bases fitting TRBD2. This TCR was recovered from a woman between 25 and 40 years old who had been exposed to COVID-19. Sequencing was performed on PBMCs or T cells enriched from blood (not recorded which). CDR3 loop: CASSVAGGSYNEQFF. The CDR3 nucleotides are TGTGCCAGCAGTGTAGCGGGAGGCTCCTACAATGAGCAGTTCTTC.